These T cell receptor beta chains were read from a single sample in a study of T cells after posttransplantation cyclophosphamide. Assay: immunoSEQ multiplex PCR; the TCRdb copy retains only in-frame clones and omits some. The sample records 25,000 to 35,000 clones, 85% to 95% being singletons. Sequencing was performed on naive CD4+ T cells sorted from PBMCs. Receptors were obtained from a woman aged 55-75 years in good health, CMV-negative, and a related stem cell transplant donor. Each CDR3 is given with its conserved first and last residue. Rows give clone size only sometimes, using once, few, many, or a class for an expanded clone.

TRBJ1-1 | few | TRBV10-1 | CASTKPDSDTEAFF
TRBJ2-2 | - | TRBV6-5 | CASSSTSGVAGELFF
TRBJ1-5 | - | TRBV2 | CASTETGRSQPQHF
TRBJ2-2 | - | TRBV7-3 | CASSLRGTGATNTGELFF
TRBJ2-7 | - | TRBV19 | CASSISRGPEQYF
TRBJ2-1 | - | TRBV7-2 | CASSLGWRGGNEQFF
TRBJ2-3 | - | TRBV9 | CASSTIATGTDTQYF
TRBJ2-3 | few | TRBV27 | CATMGSITDTQYF
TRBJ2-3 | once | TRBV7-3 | CASSLGGGVDTQYF
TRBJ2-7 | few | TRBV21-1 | CASSSPGVYEQYF
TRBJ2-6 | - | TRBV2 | CASRRDRLGTGANVLTF
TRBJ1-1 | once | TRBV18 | CASSPLALNTEAFF
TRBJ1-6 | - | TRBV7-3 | CASSAGNYNSPLHF
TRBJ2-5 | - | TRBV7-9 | CASSLATRPGTRAQYF
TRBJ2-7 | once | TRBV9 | CASSETSGASGEQYF
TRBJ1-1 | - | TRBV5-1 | CASRPGGTEAFF
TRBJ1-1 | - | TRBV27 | CASSPGLRRDTEAFF
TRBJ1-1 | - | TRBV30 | CAWSRQGFGEAFF
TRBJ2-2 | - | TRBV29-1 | CSVEGRLNTGELFF
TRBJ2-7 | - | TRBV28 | CASSPTGKGATHYEQYF
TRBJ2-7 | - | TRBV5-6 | CASSDSRTGSREQYF
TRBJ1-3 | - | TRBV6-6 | CASSTRTGDGNTIYF
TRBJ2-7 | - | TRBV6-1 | CASSARDRTYEQYF
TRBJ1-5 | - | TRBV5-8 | CASNYEGPNQPQHF
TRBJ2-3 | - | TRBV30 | CAWSIKGGTDTQYF
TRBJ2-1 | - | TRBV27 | CASSRGGTSVHNEQFF
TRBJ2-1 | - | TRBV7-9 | CASSSSGGPYNEQFF
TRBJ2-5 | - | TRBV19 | CASRPTSGIRQTQYF
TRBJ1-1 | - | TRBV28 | CASSYLFPAEAFF
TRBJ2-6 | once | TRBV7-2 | CASSRSGQGNSGANVLTF
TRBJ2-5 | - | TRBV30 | CACPIEETQYF
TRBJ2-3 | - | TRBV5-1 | CASSFAGGYSTDTQYF
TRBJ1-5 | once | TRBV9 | CASSPYEGPQPQHF
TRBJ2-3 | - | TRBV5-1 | CASSSRTGNEDTQYF
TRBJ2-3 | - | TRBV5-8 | CASSLGLAGADTQYF
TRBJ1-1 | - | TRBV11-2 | CASSLAGAEAFF
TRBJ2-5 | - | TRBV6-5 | CASSYSGGEWETQYF
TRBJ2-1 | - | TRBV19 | CASSIPGQGVNEQFF
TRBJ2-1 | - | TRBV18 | CASSPDIGDEQFF
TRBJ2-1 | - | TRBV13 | CASSYEGDRGGEQFF
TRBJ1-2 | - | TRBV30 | CAWSPWDTYGYTF
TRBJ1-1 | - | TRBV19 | CASKAEGRNTEAFF
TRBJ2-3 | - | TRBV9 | CASRSSGISTDTQYF
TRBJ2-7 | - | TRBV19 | CASSDGQGTYEQYF
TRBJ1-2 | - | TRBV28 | CASSPGDKAYYGYTF
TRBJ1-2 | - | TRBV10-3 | CAISESDRGLSGYTF
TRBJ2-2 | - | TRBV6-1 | CASSVMRGRGTGELFF
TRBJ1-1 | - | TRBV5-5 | CASSLSGGGFAEAFF
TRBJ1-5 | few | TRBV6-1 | CAPLGANQPQHF
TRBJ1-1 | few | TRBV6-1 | CASRLTANTEAFF
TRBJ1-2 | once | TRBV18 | CASSTETGGYGYTF
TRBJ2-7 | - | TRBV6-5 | CASSAGTGFYEQYF
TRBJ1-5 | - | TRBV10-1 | CASPPRAGQGDQPQHF